This TCR beta chain appears in the sequencing data of a study of shared clonotypes between healthy human individuals. Study context: Participating donors consisted of a couple of women and a few men aged 18 to 49.

Regarding the study as a whole: Naive subsets generally exceeded memory subsets in estimated richness.

Sorted-subset replicate PCR reactions contained 200 ng DNA, corresponding to some 29,000 T cell genomes. Assay used: immunoSEQ multiplex PCR; TCRdb lists only in-frame clones, some missing. This sample has some 2.1 million clones; about 93% occur once, and the top ten carry about 1.6%. Worth noting for this clone: Antigen unknown.

Naive CD8 isolation took CD45RO-negative cells positively selected for CCR7 and excluded terminally differentiated effector memory CD45RA+ cells. This receptor was taken from a man in his late teens or twenties in good health. Some clones in this sample may be carry-over from other donors' samples. Sequences were obtained from naive CD8+ T cells from PBMCs.

The CDR3 DNA follows: TGTGCCAGCAGTGAAAAGTCCCTTCGACAGGGAACTAATGAAAAACTGTTTTTT. Translating gives CASSEKSLRQGTNEKLFF. This chain links TRBV2 with TRBJ1-4; 7 positions match TRBD1. The V gene's germline CDR1 is SNHLY and CDR2 FYNNEI. Trimming cost V 2 bases and J 1 base; bases outside gene matches: 10. CDR3 length equals 18 residues.